A single sample gave rise to the 20 T cell receptor beta chains below, sequenced in a study of regulatory T cells in long-lasting Graves disease. Assembly of TCR beta libraries relied on iRepertoire HTBI primers together with Arm-PCR of CDR3 regions. TCRdb recomputed calls from the multiplex PCR reads with MiXCR, one row per CDR3 protein. The data hold 320,000 or so distinct CDR3 sequences, with 18% observed a single time. Time point reported: newly diagnosed GD, antithyroid drugs for less than 3 months. The TCR library used RNA extracted from PBMCs. Material: peripheral blood mononuclear cells (PBMCs), obtained at new diagnosis, from a patient treated with antithyroid drugs. The receptors derive from a female donor with Graves disease.

In this sample, this clonotype turned up many times. The chain employs TRBV28 and TRBJ2-7; D uncertain. The CDR3 runs to 16 residues. Trimming removed 2 bases at V and 4 bases at J, with 18 bases between. CDR1 is MDHEN, CDR2 SYDVKM, per germline. This CDR3 is CASSLPGTLGKYEQYF. CDR3 in DNA: TGTGCCAGCAGTTTACCCGGCACTCTAGGGAAATACGAGCAGTACTTC.

This sequence joins TRBV7-3 and TRBJ2-3, with TRBD2 identical over 10 bases. In germline, CDR1 is SGHTA, CDR2 FQGTGA. V was pared by 2 bases and J by 4 bases, with 6 bases of the junction left unmatched. CDR3 length: 16 residues. DNA for the CDR3: TGTGCCAGCAGCTTAGGTCGAGCGGGAGGGCCAGATACGCAGTATTTT. Translation gives CASSLGRAGGPDTQYF.

This clonotype was seen a handful of times. This clone may be a read error of a much larger clone one base away. The chain links TRBV2 to TRBJ2-2, with 9 bases aligning to TRBD1. Germline CDR1 is SNHLY and CDR2 is FYNNEI. The CDR3 runs to 16 residues. The trim removed 6 bases at V and 3 bases at J, leaving 8 bases unmatched. CDR3 nucleotides: TGTGCCAGCAGCTACACAGGGGGCGCAGACACCGGGGAGCTGTTTTTT. Protein: CASSYTGGADTGELFF.

This clonotype was found many times. The rearrangement uses TRBV3-1 and TRBJ1-3; 10 bases line up with TRBD1. CDR3 size: 16 residues. CDR1 LGHDT and CDR2 YNNKEL come from the germline V gene (reference sequence). Trimming cost V 1 base and J 4 bases; bases outside gene matches: 4. CDR3: CASSQVGTGAGNTIYF. CDR3 coding DNA: TGTGCCAGCAGCCAAGTTGGGACAGGGGCGGGAAACACCATATATTTT.

This clonotype occurred many times. V gene TRBV5-5 combines with J gene TRBJ2-3; D perhaps matches TRBD1 (6 bases). Germline loops: CDR1 SGHKS, CDR2 YYEKEE (reference sequence). V dropped 4 bases and J dropped 6 bases, with 12 bases sitting between them. CDR3 length equals 13 residues. The CDR3 DNA reads as TGTGCCAGCAGCCCTTTTACAGGGGATACGCAGTATTTT. Translated: CASSPFTGDTQYF.

This clonotype showed up just once. A single base separates this from a much larger clone, so it may be a read error. CDR3 amino acids: CASSLGDGFNHGYTF. CDR3 DNA: TGTGCCAGCAGCTTAGGGGACGGGTTTAACCATGGCTACACCTTC. This chain joins TRBV7-9 and TRBJ1-2; D perhaps matches TRBD1 (5 bases). CDR1 is SEHNR and CDR2 is FQNEAQ in the germline V gene (reference sequence). The CDR3 has 15 amino acids.

There are a few counts of this clonotype. This rearrangement joins TRBV15 to TRBJ1-2; D not certain. The CDR3 has 15 residues. With 0 bases removed from V and 4 bases from J, the gap between germline ends came to 12 bases. Germline V gene sequence: CDR1 LNHNV, CDR2 YYDKDF (reference sequence). This CDR3 reads CATSRDNAGLYGYTF. In DNA, the CDR3 is TGTGCCACCAGCAGAGATAATGCAGGCCTCTATGGCTACACCTTC.

Many counts were recorded for this clonotype. This chain joins TRBV27 and TRBJ2-2; D remains unclear. The CDR3 length is 12 residues. V lost 3 bases, J lost 6 bases, and 5 bases lay in between. CDR1 and CDR2 from the germline V gene are MNHEY and SMNVEV (reference sequence). This CDR3 reads CASSFRAGELFF. The DNA of the CDR3 is TGTGCCAGCAGTTTTCGGGCCGGGGAGCTGTTTTTT.

The sample holds a few counts of this clonotype. The CDR3 DNA reads as TGCAGTGCTAATCGTTTTCGGACAGGCAATGGAGATGGCTACACCTTC. This encodes CSANRFRTGNGDGYTF. This rearrangement joins TRBV20-1 to TRBJ1-2; 7 positions match TRBD1. The CDR3 sequence is 16 residues long. CDR1 and CDR2 (germline): DFQATT, SNEGSKA (reference sequence). J gave up 6 bases and V 4 bases, and 17 bases lay outside the gene matches.

This clonotype was seen at least ten times. CDR3 coding DNA: TGTGCCAGCAGTCCGTTTAATTCACCCCTCCACTTT. Its translation is CASSPFNSPLHF. The V gene is TRBV6-1, the J gene TRBJ1-6, with no clear D. The ends were cut back, 5 bases at V and 6 bases at J, with 5 bases in the middle. From germline, CDR1 is MNHNS and CDR2 SASEGT. This CDR3 has 12 residues.

This clonotype has a count of ten or more. V usage is TRBV2 and J usage is TRBJ2-6; D is perhaps TRBD1 (7 bases). CDR3 length equals 17 residues. Germline V lookup: CDR1 SNHLY, CDR2 FYNNEI. Trimming left V 6 bases short and J 0 bases short, with 15 bases between. This CDR3 reads CASRGGPGGSGANVLTF. The CDR3 coding sequence is TGTGCCAGCAGAGGGGGGCCAGGGGGCTCTGGGGCCAACGTCCTGACTTTC.

This clonotype was observed many times. The V call is TRBV20-1, the J call TRBJ1-1; no clear D. V gave up 5 bases and J gave up 0 bases, with 10 bases separating them. CDR1 and CDR2 from the germline V gene are DFQATT and SNEGSKA (reference sequence). The CDR3 has 13 residues. CDR3: CSARFDLNTEAFF. In DNA, the CDR3 is TGCAGTGCTCGATTCGACTTGAACACTGAAGCTTTCTTT.

This clonotype was observed many times. The chain carries TRBV28 and TRBJ2-3; possibly TRBD1 for D (5 bases). Germline assignment: CDR1 MDHEN and CDR2 SYDVKM. Deletions cut 5 bases from V and 2 bases from J, with 11 bases between. The CDR3 runs 14 residues. The CDR3 coding sequence is TGTGCCAGCAGTCCCAGGGTCCTCACAGATACGCAGTATTTT. Protein: CASSPRVLTDTQYF.

This chain uses TRBV9 with TRBJ2-2, with D maybe TRBD2 (5 bases). Trimming took off 7 bases at V and 7 bases at J, with 11 bases between the two ends. This CDR3 has 12 amino acids. Germline assignment: CDR1 SGDLS and CDR2 YYNGEE. The CDR3 region is CASERRNGELFF. The CDR3 DNA reads as TGTGCCAGCGAGCGGAGGAACGGGGAGCTGTTTTTT.

This clonotype appeared a single time. This chain links TRBV6-1 with TRBJ2-3; 10 bases align to TRBD2. Germline CDR1 and CDR2: MNHNS and SASEGT. CDR3 length: 15 amino acids. The V gene end was trimmed by 6 bases and the J gene end by 6 bases; junction bases not matched to a gene: 9. The chain's CDR3 is CASSWTSGLSDTQYF. CDR3 bases: TGTGCCAGCAGCTGGACTAGCGGTTTGTCGGATACGCAGTATTTT.

This clonotype appeared many times. J is TRBJ2-7 and V is TRBV5-8; D possibly corresponds to TRBD1 (6 bases). The CDR3 is made up of 15 amino acids. The V and J ends lost 2 bases and 3 bases respectively, with 15 bases between them. The V gene's germline CDR1 is SGHTS and CDR2 YDEGEE. CDR3 protein: CASSFGQGIVYEQYF. In DNA form, the CDR3 reads TGTGCCAGCAGCTTTGGGCAGGGGATAGTCTACGAGCAGTACTTC.

The chain uses TRBV6-2 or TRBV6-3 and TRBJ2-7; TRBD1 or TRBD2 may be the D gene (5 bases each). V was pared by 6 bases and J by 6 bases, with 18 bases between. This CDR3 has 14 residues. Germline V CDR1 and CDR2: MNHEY, SVGEGT. CDR3 amino acids: CASRPGTPHFEQYF. The CDR3 DNA sequence: TGTGCCAGCAGACCGGGGACGCCGCACTTCGAGCAGTACTTC.

This clonotype was seen ten or more times. This chain links TRBV6-1 with TRBJ2-2; the D is unclear. Germline V gene data show CDR1 as MNHNS and CDR2 as SASEGT. The CDR3 runs to 14 residues. Trimming took 8 bases from V and 0 from J, leaving 10 bases between them. The CDR3 here is CASDKVPNTGELFF. Written as DNA, the CDR3 is TGTGCCAGCGACAAGGTTCCGAACACCGGGGAGCTGTTTTTT.

The chain is built from TRBV5-1 and TRBJ1-4; TRBD1 is a possible D gene (6 bases). Trimming removed 5 bases at V and 10 bases at J, with 18 bases between. CDR1 is SGHRS and CDR2 is YFSETQ in the germline V gene. CDR3 size: 14 residues. CDR3 bases: TGCGCCAGCAGTCCTAGGGGGGGAGCAGGAAAACTGTTTTTT. It encodes CASSPRGGAGKLFF.

This clonotype was counted ten times or more. The chain employs TRBV2 and TRBJ2-7, with TRBD2 identical over 12 bases. Germline CDR1 reads SNHLY; CDR2 reads FYNNEI. The CDR3 sequence is 15 residues long. V shed 6 bases, J shed 0 bases, and the junction held 3 bases outside the gene matches. The CDR3 sequence: CASSPTSGSSYEQYF. The CDR3 DNA follows: TGTGCCAGCAGCCCGACTAGCGGGAGCTCCTACGAGCAGTACTTC.